The subject of this entry is one T cell receptor beta chain. This record comes from a study of T cell responses to AZD1222 COVID-19 vaccine. Germline-derived CDR1 and CDR2 are MNHEY and SMNVEV (reference sequence). V shed 3 bases and J 8 bases; nucleotides not matched to a gene: 10. The CDR3 has 15 residues. The table came from immunoSEQ multiplex PCR; TCRdb's copy has only in-frame clones and leaves some out. The sample consists of over 50,000 clones, less than 85% of them appearing once. The chain uses TRBV27 and TRBJ2-1, with TRBD2 matching 7 bases. The source of this sequence is an adult in good health. The source was peripheral blood, collected on day 0 of AZD1222 vaccination. CDR3 sequence (DNA): TGTGCCAGCAGTTTTTGGGAGGGGCGGGAAGATGAGCAGTTCTTC. Translating it yields CASSFWEGREDEQFF.